The clone carrying this TCR beta chain appeared a few times. TCRdb ran MiXCR on the 5' RACE reads and lists one entry per CDR3 protein. The repertoire holds approximately 300,000 distinct CDR3 sequences, with 6.8% as singletons. Germline trimming cut 1 base from V and 1 base from J; bases unmatched to any gene: 2. Per the germline V gene, CDR1 is SGHRS and CDR2 is YFSETQ. This CDR3 comprises 14 residues. The data are from a study of T cells after yellow fever vaccination. This TCR was sampled from a man younger than 30 who received the YFV17D yellow fever vaccine. This rearrangement joins TRBV5-1 to TRBJ2-7; 7 nucleotides line up with TRBD1. Sequencing was performed on PBMCs, taken about 49 days after the first yellow fever vaccination. CDR3 loop: CASSLYRGSYEQYF. For the CDR3, the DNA is TGCGCCAGCAGCTTGTACAGGGGTTCCTACGAGCAGTACTTC.